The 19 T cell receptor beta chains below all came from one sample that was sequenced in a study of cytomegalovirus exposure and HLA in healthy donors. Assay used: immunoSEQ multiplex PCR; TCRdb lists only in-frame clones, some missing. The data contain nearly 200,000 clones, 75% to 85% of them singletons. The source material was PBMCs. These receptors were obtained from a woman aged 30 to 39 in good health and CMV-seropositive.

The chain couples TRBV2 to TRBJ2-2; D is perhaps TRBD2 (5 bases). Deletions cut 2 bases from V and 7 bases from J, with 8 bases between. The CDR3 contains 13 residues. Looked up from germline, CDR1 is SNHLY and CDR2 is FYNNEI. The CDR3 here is CASSESGIGELFF. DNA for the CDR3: TGTGCCAGCAGTGAATCGGGGATCGGGGAGCTGTTTTTT.

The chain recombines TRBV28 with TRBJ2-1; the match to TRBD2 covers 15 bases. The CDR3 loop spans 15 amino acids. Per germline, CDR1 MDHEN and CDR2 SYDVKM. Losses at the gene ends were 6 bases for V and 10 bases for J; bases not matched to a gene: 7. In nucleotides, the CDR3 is TGTGCCAGCAGCCAGGGACTAGCGGGAGGAAGGGAGCAGTTCTTC. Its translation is CASSQGLAGGREQFF.

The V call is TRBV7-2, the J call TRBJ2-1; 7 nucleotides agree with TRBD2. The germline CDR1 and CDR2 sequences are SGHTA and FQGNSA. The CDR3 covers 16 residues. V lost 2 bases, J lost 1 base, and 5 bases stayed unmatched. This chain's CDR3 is CASSLFGRKSYNEQFF. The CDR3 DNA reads TGTGCCAGCAGCTTATTCGGGAGGAAATCCTACAATGAGCAGTTCTTC.

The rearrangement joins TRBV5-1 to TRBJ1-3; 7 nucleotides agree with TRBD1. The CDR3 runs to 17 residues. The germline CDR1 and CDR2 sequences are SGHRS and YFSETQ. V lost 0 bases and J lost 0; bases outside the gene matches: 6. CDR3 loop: CASSLELGTASGNTIYF. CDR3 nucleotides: TGCGCCAGCAGCTTGGAATTGGGGACAGCCTCTGGAAACACCATATATTTT.

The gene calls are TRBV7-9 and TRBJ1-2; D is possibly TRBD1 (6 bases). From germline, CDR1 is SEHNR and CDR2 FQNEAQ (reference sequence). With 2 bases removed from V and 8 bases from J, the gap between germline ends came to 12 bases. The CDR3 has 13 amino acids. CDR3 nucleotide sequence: TGTGCCAGCAGCTTAAGTGCAGGGGAAGGCTACACCTTC. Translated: CASSLSAGEGYTF.

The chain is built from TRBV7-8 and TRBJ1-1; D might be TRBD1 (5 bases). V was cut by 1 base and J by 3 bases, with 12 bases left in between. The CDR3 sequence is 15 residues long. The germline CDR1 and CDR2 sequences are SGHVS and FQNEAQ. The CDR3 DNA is TGTGCCAGCAGCTTAGGGCGGTGGGGGGACACTGAAGCTTTCTTT. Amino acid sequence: CASSLGRWGDTEAFF.

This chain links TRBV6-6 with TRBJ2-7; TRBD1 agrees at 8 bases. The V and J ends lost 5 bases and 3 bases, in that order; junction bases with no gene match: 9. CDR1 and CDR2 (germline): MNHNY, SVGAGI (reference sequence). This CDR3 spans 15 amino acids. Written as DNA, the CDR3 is TGTGCCAGCAGTGGAAGGACAGGGAGATACTACGAGCAGTACTTC. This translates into CASSGRTGRYYEQYF.

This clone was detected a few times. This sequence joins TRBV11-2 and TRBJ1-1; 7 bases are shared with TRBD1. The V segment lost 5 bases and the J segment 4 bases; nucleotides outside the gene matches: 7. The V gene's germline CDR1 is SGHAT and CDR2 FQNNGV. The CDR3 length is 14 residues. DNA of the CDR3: TGTGCCAGCAGCCTACAGGGGTTTGGCACTGAAGCTTTCTTT. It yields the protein CASSLQGFGTEAFF.

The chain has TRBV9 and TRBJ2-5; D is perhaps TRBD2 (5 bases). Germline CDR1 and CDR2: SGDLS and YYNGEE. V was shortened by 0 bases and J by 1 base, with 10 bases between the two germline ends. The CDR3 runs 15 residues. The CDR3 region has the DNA TGTGCCAGCAGCGTAGAGGCGGGTCTCCAAGAGACCCAGTACTTC. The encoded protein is CASSVEAGLQETQYF. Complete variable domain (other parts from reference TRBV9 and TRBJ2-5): DSGVTQTPKHLITATGQRVTLRCSPRSGDLSVYWYQQSLDQGLQFLIQYYNGEERAKGNILERFSAQQFPDLHSELNLSSLELGDSALYFCASSVEAGLQETQYFGPGTRLLVL.

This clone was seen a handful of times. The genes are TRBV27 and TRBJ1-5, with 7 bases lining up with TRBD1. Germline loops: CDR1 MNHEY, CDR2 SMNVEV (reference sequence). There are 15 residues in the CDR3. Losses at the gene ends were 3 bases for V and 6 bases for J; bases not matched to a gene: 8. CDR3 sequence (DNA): TGTGCCAGCAGTTTCAGTAGGGGGCTGGGTCAGCCCCAGCATTTT. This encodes CASSFSRGLGQPQHF.

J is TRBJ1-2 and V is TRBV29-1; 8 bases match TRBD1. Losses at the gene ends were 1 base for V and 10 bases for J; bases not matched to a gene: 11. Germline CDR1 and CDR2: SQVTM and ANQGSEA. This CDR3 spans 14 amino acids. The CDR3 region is CSVEAPTGGGDYTF. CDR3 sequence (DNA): TGCAGCGTTGAAGCTCCCACAGGGGGTGGTGACTACACCTTC.

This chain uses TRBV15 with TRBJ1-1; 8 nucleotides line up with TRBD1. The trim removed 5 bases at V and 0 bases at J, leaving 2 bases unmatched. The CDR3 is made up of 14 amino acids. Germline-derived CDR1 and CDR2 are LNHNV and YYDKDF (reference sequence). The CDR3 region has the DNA TGTGCCACCAGCGGACAGGGAGTGAACACTGAAGCTTTCTTT. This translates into CATSGQGVNTEAFF. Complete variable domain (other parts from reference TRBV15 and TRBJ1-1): DAMVIQNPRYQVTQFGKPVTLSCSQTLNHNVMYWYQQKSSQAPKLLFHYYDKDFNNEADTPDNFQSRRPNTSFCFLDIRSPGLGDTAMYLCATSGQGVNTEAFFGQGTRLTVV.

The CDR3 bases are TGTGCCTGGAGTGTACCAGGGGCTTTTGGAAACACCATATATTTT. Translation gives CAWSVPGAFGNTIYF. The rearrangement uses TRBV30 and TRBJ1-3; a weak D match, TRBD1 (6 bases). The length of the CDR3 is 15 residues. The V end was cut by 0 bases, the J end by 3 bases, with 12 bases between. The germline gives CDR1 GTSNPN, CDR2 SVGIG (reference sequence).

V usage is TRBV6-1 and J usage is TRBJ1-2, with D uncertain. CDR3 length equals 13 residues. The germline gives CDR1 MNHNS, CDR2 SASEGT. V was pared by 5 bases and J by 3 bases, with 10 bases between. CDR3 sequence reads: CASSLVEDYGYTF. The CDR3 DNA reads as TGTGCCAGCAGTCTAGTGGAAGACTATGGCTACACCTTC.

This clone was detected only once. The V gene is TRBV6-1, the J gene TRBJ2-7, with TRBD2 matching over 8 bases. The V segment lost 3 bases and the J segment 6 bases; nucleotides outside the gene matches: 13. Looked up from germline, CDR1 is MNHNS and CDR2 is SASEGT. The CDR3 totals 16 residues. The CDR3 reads CASSDWQAGASGEQYF. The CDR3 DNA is TGTGCCAGCAGTGATTGGCAAGCGGGAGCTTCTGGCGAGCAGTACTTC.

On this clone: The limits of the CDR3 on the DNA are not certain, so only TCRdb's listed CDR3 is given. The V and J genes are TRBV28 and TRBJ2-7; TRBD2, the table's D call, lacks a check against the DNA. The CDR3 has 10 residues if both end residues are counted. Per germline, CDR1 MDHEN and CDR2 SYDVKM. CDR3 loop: CASSSSGQYF.

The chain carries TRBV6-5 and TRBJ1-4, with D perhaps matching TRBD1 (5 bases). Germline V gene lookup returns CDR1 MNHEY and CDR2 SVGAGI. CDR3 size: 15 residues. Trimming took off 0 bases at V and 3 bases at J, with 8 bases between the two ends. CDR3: CASSYSGGANEKLFF. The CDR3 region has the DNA TGTGCCAGCAGTTACTCTGGGGGGGCTAATGAAAAACTGTTTTTT.

This CDR3 is CAWSKGQAQPETQYF. The CDR3 DNA reads as TGTGCCTGGAGTAAGGGACAGGCACAGCCAGAGACCCAGTACTTC. This chain joins TRBV30 and TRBJ2-5, with 8 positions matching TRBD1. The germline V gene has CDR1 GTSNPN and CDR2 SVGIG (reference sequence). The CDR3 contains 15 residues. The V and J ends lost 2 bases and 4 bases, in that order; junction bases with no gene match: 9.

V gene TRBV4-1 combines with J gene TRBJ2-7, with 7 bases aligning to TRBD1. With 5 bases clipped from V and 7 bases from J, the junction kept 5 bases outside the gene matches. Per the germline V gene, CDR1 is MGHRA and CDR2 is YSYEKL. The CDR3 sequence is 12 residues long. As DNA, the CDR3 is TGCGCCAGCAGCAAAGGGGACAGTGAGCAGTACTTC. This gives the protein CASSKGDSEQYF.